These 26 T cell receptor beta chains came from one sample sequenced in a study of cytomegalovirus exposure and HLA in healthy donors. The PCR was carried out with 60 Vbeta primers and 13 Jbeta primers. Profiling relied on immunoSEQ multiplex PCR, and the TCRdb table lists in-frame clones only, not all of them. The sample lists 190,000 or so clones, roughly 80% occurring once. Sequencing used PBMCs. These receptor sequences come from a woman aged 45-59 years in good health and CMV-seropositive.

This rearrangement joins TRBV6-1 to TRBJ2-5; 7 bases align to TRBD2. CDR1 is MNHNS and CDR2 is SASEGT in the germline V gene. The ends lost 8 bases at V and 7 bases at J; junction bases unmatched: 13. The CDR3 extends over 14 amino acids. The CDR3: CASSPTGGMGTQYF. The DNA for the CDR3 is TGTGCCAGCTCCCCCACGGGAGGAATGGGGACCCAGTACTTC.

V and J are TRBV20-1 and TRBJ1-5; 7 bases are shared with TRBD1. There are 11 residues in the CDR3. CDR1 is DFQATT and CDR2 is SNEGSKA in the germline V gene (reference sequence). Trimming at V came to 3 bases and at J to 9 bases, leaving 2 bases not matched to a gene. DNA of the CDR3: TGCAGTGCTAGCCGACAGGGGCCCCAGCATTTT. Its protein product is CSASRQGPQHF.

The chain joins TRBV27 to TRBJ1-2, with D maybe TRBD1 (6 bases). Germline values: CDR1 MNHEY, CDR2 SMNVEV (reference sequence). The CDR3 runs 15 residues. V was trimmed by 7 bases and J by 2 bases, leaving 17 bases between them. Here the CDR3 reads CASKRGGGGNYGYTF. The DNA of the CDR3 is TGTGCCAGCAAAAGAGGGGGAGGGGGGAACTATGGCTACACCTTC.

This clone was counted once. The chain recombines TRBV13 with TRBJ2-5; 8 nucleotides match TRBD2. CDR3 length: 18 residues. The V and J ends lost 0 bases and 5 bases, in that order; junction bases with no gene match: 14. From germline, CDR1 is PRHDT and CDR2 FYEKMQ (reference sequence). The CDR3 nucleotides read TGTGCCAGCAGCTTAGGGCGGGCGGGAGGTGCAGGTTTGGAGACCCAGTACTTC. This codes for CASSLGRAGGAGLETQYF.

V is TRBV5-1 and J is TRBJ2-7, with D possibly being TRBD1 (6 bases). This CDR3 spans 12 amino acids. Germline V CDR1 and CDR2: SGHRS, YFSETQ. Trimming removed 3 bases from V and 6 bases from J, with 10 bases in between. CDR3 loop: CASSSQGSEQYF. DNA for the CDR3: TGCGCCAGCAGCTCACAGGGTAGCGAGCAGTACTTC.

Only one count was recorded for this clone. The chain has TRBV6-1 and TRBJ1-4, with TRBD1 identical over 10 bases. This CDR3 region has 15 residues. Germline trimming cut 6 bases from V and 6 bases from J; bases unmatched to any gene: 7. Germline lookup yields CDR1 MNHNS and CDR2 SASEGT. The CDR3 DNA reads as TGTGCCAGCAGGGGGACAGGGGTGGATTATGAAAAACTGTTTTTT. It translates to CASRGTGVDYEKLFF.

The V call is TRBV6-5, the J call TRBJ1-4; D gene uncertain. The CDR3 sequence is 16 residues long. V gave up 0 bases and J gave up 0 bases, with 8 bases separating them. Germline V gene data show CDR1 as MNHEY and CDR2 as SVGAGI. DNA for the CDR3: TGTGCCAGCAGTTACTCACTTTTCGCAACTAATGAAAAACTGTTTTTT. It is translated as CASSYSLFATNEKLFF.

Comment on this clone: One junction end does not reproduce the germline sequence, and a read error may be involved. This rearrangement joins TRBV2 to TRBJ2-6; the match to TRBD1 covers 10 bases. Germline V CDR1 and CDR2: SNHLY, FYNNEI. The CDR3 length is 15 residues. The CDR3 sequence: CASSGTGVGANGLTF. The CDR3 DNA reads TGTGCCAGCAGCGGGACAGGGGTTGGGGCCAACGGCCTGACTTTC.

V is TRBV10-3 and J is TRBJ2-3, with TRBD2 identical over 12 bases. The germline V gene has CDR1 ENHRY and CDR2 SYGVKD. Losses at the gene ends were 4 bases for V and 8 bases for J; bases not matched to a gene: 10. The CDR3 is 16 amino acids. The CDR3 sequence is CAISGTSGIGGGTQYF. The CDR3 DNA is TGTGCCATCAGTGGGACTAGCGGGATAGGCGGAGGTACGCAGTATTTT.

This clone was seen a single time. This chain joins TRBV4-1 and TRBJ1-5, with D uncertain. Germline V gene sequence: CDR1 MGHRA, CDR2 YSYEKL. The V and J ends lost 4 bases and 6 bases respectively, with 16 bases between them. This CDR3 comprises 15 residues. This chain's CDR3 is CASSPGRLLGQPQHF. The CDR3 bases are TGCGCCAGCAGCCCTGGCAGGCTACTAGGTCAGCCCCAGCATTTT.

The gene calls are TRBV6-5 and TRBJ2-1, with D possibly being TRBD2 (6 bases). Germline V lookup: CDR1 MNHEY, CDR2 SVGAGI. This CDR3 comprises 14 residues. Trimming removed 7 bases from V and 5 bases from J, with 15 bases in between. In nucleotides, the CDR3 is TGTGCCAGCAACTACCCCGGCGGGGACAATGAGCAGTTCTTC. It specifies CASNYPGGDNEQFF.

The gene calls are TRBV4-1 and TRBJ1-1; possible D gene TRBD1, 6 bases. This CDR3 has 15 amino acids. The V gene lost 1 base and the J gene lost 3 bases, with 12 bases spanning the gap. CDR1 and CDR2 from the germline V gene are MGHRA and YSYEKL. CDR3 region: CASSQGEGDDTEAFF. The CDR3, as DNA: TGCGCCAGCAGCCAAGGGGAGGGGGATGACACTGAAGCTTTCTTT.

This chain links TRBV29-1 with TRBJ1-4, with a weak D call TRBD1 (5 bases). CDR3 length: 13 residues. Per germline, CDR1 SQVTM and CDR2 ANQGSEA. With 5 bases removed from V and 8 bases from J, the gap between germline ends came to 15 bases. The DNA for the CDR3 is TGCAGCGTTAGCGGGTGGGGGGGGGAAAAACTGTTTTTT. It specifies CSVSGWGGEKLFF.

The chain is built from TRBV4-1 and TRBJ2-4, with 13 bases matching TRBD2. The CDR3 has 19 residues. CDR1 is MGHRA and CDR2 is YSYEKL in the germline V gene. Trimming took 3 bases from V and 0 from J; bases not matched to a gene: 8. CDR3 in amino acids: CASSHAFGLAGVAKNIQYF. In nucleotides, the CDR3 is TGCGCCAGCAGCCACGCTTTCGGACTAGCGGGGGTAGCCAAAAACATTCAGTACTTC.

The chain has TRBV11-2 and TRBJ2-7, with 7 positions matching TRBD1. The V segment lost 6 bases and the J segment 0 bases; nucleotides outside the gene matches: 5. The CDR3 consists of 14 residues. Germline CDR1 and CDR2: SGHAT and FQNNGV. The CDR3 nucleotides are TGTGCCAGCAGAGAACAGGGGCGCTCCTACGAGCAGTACTTC. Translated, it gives CASREQGRSYEQYF.

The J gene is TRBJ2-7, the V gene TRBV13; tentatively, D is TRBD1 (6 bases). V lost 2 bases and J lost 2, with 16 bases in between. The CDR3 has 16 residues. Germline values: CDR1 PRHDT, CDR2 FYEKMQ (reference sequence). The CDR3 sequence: CASSLLRGSFTYEQYF. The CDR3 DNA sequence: TGTGCCAGCAGCTTACTGAGGGGGTCTTTTACCTACGAGCAGTACTTC.

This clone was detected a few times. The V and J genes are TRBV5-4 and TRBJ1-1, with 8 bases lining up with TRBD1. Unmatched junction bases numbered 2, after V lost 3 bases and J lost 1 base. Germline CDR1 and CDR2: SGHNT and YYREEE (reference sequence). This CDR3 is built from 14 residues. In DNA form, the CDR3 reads TGTGCCAGCAGCTCCGACAGGGGGAACACTGAAGCTTTCTTT. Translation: CASSSDRGNTEAFF.

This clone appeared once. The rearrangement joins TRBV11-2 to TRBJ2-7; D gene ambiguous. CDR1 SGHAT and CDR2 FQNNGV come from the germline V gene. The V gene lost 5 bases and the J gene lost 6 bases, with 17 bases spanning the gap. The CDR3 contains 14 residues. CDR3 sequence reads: CASSLQRWAGEQYF. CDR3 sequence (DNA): TGTGCCAGCAGCCTTCAACGATGGGCCGGCGAGCAGTACTTC.

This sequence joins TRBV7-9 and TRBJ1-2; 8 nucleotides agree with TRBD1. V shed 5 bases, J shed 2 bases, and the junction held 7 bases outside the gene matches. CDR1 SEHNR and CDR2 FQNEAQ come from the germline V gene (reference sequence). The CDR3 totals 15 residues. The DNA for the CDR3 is TGTGCCAGCAGCCAGAAACAGGGGGGAAACTATGGCTACACCTTC. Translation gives CASSQKQGGNYGYTF.

The CDR3 nucleotides are TGTGCCAGCAGTTTACTAACAGGTATCAATGAGCAGTTCTTC. This translates into CASSLLTGINEQFF. V usage is TRBV28 and J usage is TRBJ2-1; D perhaps matches TRBD1 (5 bases). The V end was cut by 2 bases, the J end by 6 bases, with 11 bases between. Germline V lookup: CDR1 MDHEN, CDR2 SYDVKM. This CDR3 is built from 14 residues.

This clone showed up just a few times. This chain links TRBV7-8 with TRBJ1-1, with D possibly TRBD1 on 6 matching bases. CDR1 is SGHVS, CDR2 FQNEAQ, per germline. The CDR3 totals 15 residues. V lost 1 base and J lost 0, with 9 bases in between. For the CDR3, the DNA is TGTGCCAGCAGCTTAGGCGGACAGATGAACACTGAAGCTTTCTTT. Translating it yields CASSLGGQMNTEAFF.

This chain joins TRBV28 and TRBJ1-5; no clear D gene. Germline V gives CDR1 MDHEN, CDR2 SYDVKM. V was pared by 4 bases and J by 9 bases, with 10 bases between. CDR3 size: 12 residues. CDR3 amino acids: CASSSLSLPQHF. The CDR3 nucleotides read TGTGCCAGCAGTTCCTTGAGCCTGCCCCAGCATTTT.

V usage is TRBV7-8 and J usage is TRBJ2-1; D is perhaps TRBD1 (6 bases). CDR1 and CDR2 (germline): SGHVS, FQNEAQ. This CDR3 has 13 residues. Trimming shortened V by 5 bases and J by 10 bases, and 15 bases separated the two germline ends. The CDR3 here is CASSLKEGGEQFF. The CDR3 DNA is TGTGCCAGCAGCCTTAAGGAAGGGGGAGAGCAGTTCTTC.

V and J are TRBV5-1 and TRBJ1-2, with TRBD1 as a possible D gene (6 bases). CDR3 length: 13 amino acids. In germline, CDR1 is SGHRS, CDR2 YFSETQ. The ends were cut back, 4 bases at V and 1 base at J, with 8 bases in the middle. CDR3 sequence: CASSVDSNYGYTF. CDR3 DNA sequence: TGCGCCAGCAGCGTGGACAGTAACTATGGCTACACCTTC.

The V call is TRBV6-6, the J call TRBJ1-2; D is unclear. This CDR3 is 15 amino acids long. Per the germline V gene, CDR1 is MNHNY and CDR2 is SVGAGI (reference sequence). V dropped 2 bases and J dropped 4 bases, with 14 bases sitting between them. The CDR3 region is CASSYTDPGSYGYTF. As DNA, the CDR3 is TGTGCCAGCAGTTACACAGACCCCGGGAGCTATGGCTACACCTTC.

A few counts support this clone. This CDR3 is CASSGDRLQETQYF. The CDR3 DNA sequence: TGTGCCAGCAGTGGGGACAGACTACAAGAGACCCAGTACTTC. The chain has TRBV2 and TRBJ2-5; 7 bases match TRBD1. The CDR3 runs to 14 residues. Germline V gene sequence: CDR1 SNHLY, CDR2 FYNNEI. The ends lost 4 bases at V and 2 bases at J; junction bases unmatched: 4.